This passage covers 13 T cell receptor beta chains from one sample sequenced in a study of beta chain features in type 1 diabetes. Overall study findings and caveats: A moderate, significant TCRB CDR3 shortening appeared in type 1 diabetes across four CD4+ subsets.

For these receptors, no antigen is known. Expressed TCRB transcripts got sequenced, as all isolated RNA was reverse transcribed. The protocol was immunoSEQ multiplex PCR, while the TCRdb copy is restricted to in-frame clones and leaves out a portion. This table has around 250,000 clones, about 15% appearing once. Sequencing input: naive CD4+ T cells from blood. The source is a man aged 25-45 years with type 1 diabetes.

This sequence joins TRBV7-2 and TRBJ2-5; 9 bases are shared with TRBD2. The CDR3 runs to 15 residues. The germline CDR1 and CDR2 sequences are SGHTA and FQGNSA. The junction had 5 bases not matched to a gene; V was cut back by 1 base and J by 5 bases. CDR3 DNA: TGTGCCAGCAGCTTAGGCGGGAGGGGGCGGGAGACCCAGTACTTC. Encoded protein: CASSLGGRGRETQYF.

The genes are TRBV5-6 and TRBJ2-7; unclear D gene. Per germline, CDR1 SGHDT and CDR2 YYEEEE. Trimming shortened V by 7 bases and J by 2 bases, and 10 bases separated the two germline ends. The CDR3 covers 12 residues. The CDR3 DNA is TGTGCCAGCCATCGGCTAGCCTACGAGCAGTACTTC. This translates into CASHRLAYEQYF.

This clone was counted a few times. This chain uses TRBV7-9 with TRBJ1-1; 7 bases align to TRBD1. Germline V CDR1 and CDR2: SEHNR, FQNEAQ (reference sequence). The CDR3 loop spans 14 amino acids. With V trimmed by 5 bases and J by 1 base, 4 bases remained unmatched. The CDR3, as DNA: TGTGCCAGCAGCCCGGGACAGAGGAACACTGAAGCTTTCTTT. Protein: CASSPGQRNTEAFF.

This clone was seen only a few times. The gene calls are TRBV29-1 and TRBJ2-3; 10 positions agree with TRBD2. Germline V CDR1 and CDR2: SQVTM, ANQGSEA. The CDR3 is 17 residues long. J was trimmed by 1 base and V by 4 bases; bases with no gene match: 11. The CDR3 DNA is TGCAGCGTTGTTGTCACGGGACTAGCGACCCGCACAGATACGCAGTATTTT. This encodes CSVVVTGLATRTDTQYF.

This clone was seen a handful of times. The J gene is TRBJ1-4, the V gene TRBV20-1, with TRBD1 as a possible D gene (6 bases). The CDR3 is 11 residues long. Per the germline V gene, CDR1 is DFQATT and CDR2 is SNEGSKA (reference sequence). This CDR3 reads CGGGAGEKLFF. CDR3 nucleotide sequence: TGCGGGGGGGGCGCGGGGGAAAAACTGTTTTTT.

The rearrangement uses TRBV30 and TRBJ1-2, with a weak D call TRBD1 (6 bases). V was clipped by 2 bases and J by 4 bases, with 14 bases between them. Germline V gene sequence: CDR1 GTSNPN, CDR2 SVGIG (reference sequence). The CDR3 loop spans 14 amino acids. The DNA of the CDR3 is TGTGCCTGGAGTCCAGGAGGGGGGGGCTATGGCTACACCTTC. The encoded protein is CAWSPGGGGYGYTF.

The chain employs TRBV13 and TRBJ2-7; possible D gene TRBD1, 5 bases. The CDR3 runs to 13 residues. V lost 2 bases and J 6 bases, leaving 11 bases between the germline ends. CDR1 PRHDT and CDR2 FYEKMQ come from the germline V gene (reference sequence). The CDR3 here is CASSLSRAGEQYF. Written as DNA, the CDR3 is TGTGCCAGCAGCTTATCCAGGGCAGGCGAGCAGTACTTC.

As to this clone: The same CDR3 arises from other DNA sequences in this sample as well. The chain joins TRBV29-1 to TRBJ1-1; the D gene is possibly TRBD1 (5 bases). With 4 bases removed from V and 3 bases from J, the gap between germline ends came to 12 bases. Germline CDR1 is SQVTM and CDR2 is ANQGSEA. The CDR3 is 13 amino acids. CDR3 coding DNA: TGCAGCGTTGCTAGGCAGGGCGACACTGAAGCTTTCTTT. Translation gives CSVARQGDTEAFF.

This clone was detected only a few times. The chain joins TRBV18 to TRBJ2-7; 10 bases agree with TRBD1. Germline CDR1 and CDR2: KGHSH and LQKENI. The CDR3 length is 14 residues. V was pared by 6 bases and J by 1 base, with 3 bases of the junction left unmatched. CDR3 nucleotide sequence: TGTGCCAGCTCCGTGGGACAGGGGTCCTACGAGCAGTACTTC. Encoded protein: CASSVGQGSYEQYF.

In this sample, this clone turned up a few times. The chain employs TRBV11-3 and TRBJ2-1; 8 positions agree with TRBD2. The length of the CDR3 is 17 residues. Trimming at V came to 0 bases and at J to 7 bases, leaving 11 bases not matched to a gene. Germline loops: CDR1 SGHNT, CDR2 YENEEA. The CDR3 DNA follows: TGTGCCAGCAGCTTAGATGGGGGACTAGGCACGGGTAATGAGCAGTTCTTC. Translating it yields CASSLDGGLGTGNEQFF. The variable domain in full, with the rest retrieved from reference TRBV11-3 and TRBJ2-1, is EAGVVQSPRYKIIEKKQPVAFWCNPISGHNTLYWYLQNLGQGPELLIRYENEEAVDDSQLPKDRFSAERLKGVDSTLKIQPAELGDSAVYLCASSLDGGLGTGNEQFFGPGTRLTVL.

The rearrangement uses TRBV5-6 and TRBJ1-1, with no clear D. The length of the CDR3 is 13 residues. Germline V CDR1 and CDR2: SGHDT, YYEEEE. Trimming took off 0 bases at V and 1 base at J, with 4 bases between the two ends. The CDR3 here is CASSLGPNTEAFF. The CDR3 bases are TGTGCCAGCAGCTTGGGGCCGAACACTGAAGCTTTCTTT. The full variable domain, completed using reference TRBV5-6 and TRBJ1-1, is DAGVTQSPTHLIKTRGQQVTLRCSPKSGHDTVSWYQQALGQGPQFIFQYYEEEERQRGNFPDRFSGHQFPNYSSELNVNALLLGDSALYLCASSLGPNTEAFFGQGTRLTVV.

The chain uses TRBV19 and TRBJ2-7; maybe TRBD2 (6 bases). V gave up 1 base and J gave up 0 bases, with 10 bases separating them. Germline V gene sequence: CDR1 LNHDA, CDR2 SQIVND (reference sequence). The CDR3 covers 15 residues. CDR3 residues: CASSIGGTDSYEQYF. As DNA, the CDR3 is TGTGCCAGTAGTATAGGCGGGACGGACTCCTACGAGCAGTACTTC.

This clone was counted between two and nine times. This chain connects TRBV29-1 to TRBJ1-2, with 8 bases matching TRBD1. The germline V gene encodes CDR1 SQVTM and CDR2 ANQGSEA. Trimming cost V 7 bases and J 2 bases; bases outside gene matches: 3. This CDR3 region has 12 residues. This CDR3 reads CSAQGANYGYTF. For the CDR3, the DNA is TGCAGCGCCCAGGGGGCCAACTATGGCTACACCTTC.